This T cell receptor beta chain is drawn from a study of blood T cell repertoires in COVID-19. Whole-study context: Samples taken during acute and convalescent COVID-19 were collected in the United States, Italy and Spain. Nucleic acid was either cDNA or gDNA, and it came from T cells, B-cell-depleted T cells, or PBMCs.

As originally analysed: By means of reference gene primer amplification, nucleated cell counts were estimated. Clones were read by immunoSEQ multiplex PCR, and TCRdb kept only the in-frame ones, dropping some. That table gives V, J and clone size, and the DNA gave D and trimming. In the table there are roughly 250,000 clones, about 90% of which are singletons. Losses at the gene ends were 4 bases for V and 3 bases for J; bases not matched to a gene: 9. The germline V gene has CDR1 MNHEY and CDR2 SVGAGI. The CDR3 sequence is 16 residues long. The V call is TRBV6-5, the J call TRBJ2-3, with 8 bases that match TRBD2. Specimen: peripheral blood. The sequence was collected from a man aged 55 to 69 who had recovered from COVID-19. The DNA of the CDR3 is TGTGCCAGCAGTTTCCTCGGGGGGGGATATACAGATACGCAGTATTTT. It yields the protein CASSFLGGGYTDTQYF.